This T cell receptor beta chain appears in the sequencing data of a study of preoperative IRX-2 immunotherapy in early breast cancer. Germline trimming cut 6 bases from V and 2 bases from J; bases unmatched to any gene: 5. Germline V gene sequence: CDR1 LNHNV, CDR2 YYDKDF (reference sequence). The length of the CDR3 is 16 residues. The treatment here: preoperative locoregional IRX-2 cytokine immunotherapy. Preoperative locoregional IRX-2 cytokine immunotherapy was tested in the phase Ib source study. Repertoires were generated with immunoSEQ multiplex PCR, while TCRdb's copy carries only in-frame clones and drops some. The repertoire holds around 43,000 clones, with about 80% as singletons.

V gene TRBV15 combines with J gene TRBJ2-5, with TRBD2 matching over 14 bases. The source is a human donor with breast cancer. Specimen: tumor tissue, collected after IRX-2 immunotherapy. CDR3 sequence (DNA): TGTGCCACCAGTTTAGGGACTAGCGGGGGACAAGAGACCCAGTACTTC. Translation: CATSLGTSGGQETQYF.